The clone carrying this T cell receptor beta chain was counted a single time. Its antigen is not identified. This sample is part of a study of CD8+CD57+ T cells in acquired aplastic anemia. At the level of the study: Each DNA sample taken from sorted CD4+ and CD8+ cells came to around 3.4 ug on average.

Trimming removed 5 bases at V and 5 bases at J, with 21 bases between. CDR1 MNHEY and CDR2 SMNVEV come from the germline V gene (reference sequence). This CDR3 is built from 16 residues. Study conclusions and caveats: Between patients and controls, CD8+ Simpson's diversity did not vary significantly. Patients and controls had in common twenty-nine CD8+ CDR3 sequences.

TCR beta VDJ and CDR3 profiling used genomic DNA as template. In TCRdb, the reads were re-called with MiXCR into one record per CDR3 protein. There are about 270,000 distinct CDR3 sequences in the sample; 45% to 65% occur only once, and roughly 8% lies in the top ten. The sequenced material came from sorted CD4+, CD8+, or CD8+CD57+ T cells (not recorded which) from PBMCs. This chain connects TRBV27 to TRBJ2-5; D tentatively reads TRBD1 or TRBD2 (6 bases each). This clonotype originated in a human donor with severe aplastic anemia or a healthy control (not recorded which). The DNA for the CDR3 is TGTGCCAGCAGTGGTCGCGCAGGGGCCCGGGGGGAGACCCAGTACTTC. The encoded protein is CASSGRAGARGETQYF.